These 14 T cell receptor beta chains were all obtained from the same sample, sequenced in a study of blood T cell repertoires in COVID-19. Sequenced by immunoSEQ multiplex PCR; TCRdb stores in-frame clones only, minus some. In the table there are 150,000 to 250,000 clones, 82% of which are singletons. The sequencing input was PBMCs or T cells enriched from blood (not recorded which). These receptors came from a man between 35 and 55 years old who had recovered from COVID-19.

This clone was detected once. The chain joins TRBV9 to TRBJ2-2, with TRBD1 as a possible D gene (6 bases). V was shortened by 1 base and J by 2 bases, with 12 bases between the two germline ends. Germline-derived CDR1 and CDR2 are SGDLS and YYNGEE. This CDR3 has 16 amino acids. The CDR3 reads CASSVNREKNTGELFF. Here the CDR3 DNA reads TGTGCCAGCAGCGTAAACAGGGAAAAAAACACCGGGGAGCTGTTTTTT.

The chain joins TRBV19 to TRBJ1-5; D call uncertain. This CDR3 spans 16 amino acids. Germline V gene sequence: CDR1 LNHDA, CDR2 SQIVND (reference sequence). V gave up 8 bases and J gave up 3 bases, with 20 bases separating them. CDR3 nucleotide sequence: TGTGCCAGTTCCCCGGAGACCGAAGAGGTCAATCAGCCCCAGCATTTT. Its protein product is CASSPETEEVNQPQHF. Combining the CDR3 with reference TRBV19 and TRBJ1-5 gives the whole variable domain DGGITQSPKYLFRKEGQNVTLSCEQNLNHDAMYWYRQDPGQGLRLIYYSQIVNDFQKGDIAEGYSVSREKKESFPLTVTSAQKNPTAFYLCASSPETEEVNQPQHFGDGTRLSIL.

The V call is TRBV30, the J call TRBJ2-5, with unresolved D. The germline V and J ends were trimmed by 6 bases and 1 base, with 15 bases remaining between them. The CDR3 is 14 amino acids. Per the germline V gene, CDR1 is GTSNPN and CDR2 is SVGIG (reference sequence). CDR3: CACHRVGSQETQYF. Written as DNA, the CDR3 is TGTGCCTGCCATCGCGTGGGCAGCCAAGAGACCCAGTACTTC.

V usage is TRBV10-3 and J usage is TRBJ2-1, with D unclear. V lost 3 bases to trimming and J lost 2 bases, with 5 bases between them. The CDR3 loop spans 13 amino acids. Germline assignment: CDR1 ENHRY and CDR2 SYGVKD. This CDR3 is CAISEPAYNEQFF. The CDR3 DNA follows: TGTGCCATCAGTGAACCAGCCTACAATGAGCAGTTCTTC.

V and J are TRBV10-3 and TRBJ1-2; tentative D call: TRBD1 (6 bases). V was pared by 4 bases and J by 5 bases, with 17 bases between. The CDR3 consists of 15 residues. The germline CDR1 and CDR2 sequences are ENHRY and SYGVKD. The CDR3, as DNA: TGTGCCATCAGTGGGATCACAGGGCCGGGGTATGGCTACACCTTC. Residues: CAISGITGPGYGYTF.

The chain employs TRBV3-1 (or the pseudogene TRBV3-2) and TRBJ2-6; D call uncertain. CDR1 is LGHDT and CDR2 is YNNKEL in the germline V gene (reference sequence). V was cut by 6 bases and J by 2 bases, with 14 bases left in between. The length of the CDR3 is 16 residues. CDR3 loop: CASRNQVTPGANVLTF. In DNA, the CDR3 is TGTGCCAGCAGGAACCAGGTAACCCCTGGGGCCAACGTCCTGACTTTC.

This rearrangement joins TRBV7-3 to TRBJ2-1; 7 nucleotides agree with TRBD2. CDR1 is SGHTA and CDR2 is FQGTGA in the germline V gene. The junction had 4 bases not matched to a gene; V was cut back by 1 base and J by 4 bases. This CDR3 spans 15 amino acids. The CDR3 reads CASSLMAGVYNEQFF. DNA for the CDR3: TGTGCCAGCAGCTTAATGGCGGGAGTGTACAATGAGCAGTTCTTC. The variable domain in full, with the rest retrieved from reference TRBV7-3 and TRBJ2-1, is GAGVSQTPSNKVTEKGKYVELRCDPISGHTALYWYRQSLGQGPEFLIYFQGTGAADDSGLPNDRFFAVRPEGSVSTLKIQRTERGDSAVYLCASSLMAGVYNEQFFGPGTRLTVL.

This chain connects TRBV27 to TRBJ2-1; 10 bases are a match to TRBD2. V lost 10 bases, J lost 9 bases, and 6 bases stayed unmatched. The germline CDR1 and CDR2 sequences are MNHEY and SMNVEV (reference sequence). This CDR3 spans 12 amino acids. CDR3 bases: TGTGCCACCTCGGCTAGCGGGAGTGAGCAGTTCTTC. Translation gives CATSASGSEQFF.

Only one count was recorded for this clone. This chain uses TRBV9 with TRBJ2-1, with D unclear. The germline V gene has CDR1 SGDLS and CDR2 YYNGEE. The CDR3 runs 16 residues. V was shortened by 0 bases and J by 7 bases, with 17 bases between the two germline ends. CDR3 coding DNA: TGTGCCAGCAGCGTAGGGATGGGCCTAAACGTGAATGAGCAGTTCTTC. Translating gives CASSVGMGLNVNEQFF.

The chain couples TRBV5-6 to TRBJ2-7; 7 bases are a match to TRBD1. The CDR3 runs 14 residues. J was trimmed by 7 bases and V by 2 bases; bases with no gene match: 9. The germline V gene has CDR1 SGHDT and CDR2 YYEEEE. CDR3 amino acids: CASSFLGQTGEQYV. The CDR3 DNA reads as TGTGCCAGCAGCTTCTTGGGACAGACGGGGGAGCAGTACGTC.

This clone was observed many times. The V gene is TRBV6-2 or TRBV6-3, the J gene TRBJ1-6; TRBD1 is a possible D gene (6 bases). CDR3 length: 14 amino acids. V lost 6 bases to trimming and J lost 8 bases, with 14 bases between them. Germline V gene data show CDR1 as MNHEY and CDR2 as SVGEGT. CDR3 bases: TGTGCCAGCAGCAACACAGGGTCCTATTCACCCCTCCACTTT. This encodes CASSNTGSYSPLHF.

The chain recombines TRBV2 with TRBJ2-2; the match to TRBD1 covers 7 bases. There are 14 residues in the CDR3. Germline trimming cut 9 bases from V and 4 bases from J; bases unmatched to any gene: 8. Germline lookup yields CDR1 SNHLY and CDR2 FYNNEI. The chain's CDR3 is CASTGQVLTGELFF. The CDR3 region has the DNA TGTGCCAGTACTGGACAGGTTCTCACCGGGGAGCTGTTTTTT.

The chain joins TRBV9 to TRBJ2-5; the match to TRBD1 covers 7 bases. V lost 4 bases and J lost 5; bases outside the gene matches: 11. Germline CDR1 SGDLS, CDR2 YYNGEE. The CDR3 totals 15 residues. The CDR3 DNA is TGTGCCAGCAGCCCCCAAGACAGGGATTGGGAGACCCAGTACTTC. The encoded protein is CASSPQDRDWETQYF.

The CDR3, as DNA: TGTGCCAGCAGCTTAGCAACCGGGACAGGGGGCCGGGAGACCCAGTACTTC. Translation gives CASSLATGTGGRETQYF. The rearrangement joins TRBV7-9 to TRBJ2-5, with 12 bases matching TRBD1. V trimming: 0 bases; J trimming: 5 bases; junction bases outside the gene matches: 7. Germline V gene sequence: CDR1 SEHNR, CDR2 FQNEAQ (reference sequence). This CDR3 has 17 amino acids.